This TCR beta chain comes out of a study of T cell responses to AZD1222 COVID-19 vaccine. The germline V and J ends were trimmed by 6 bases and 1 base, with 9 bases remaining between them. CDR3 length: 12 amino acids. Germline V gene data show CDR1 as GTSNPN and CDR2 as SVGIG (reference sequence). Using immunoSEQ multiplex PCR, the repertoire was profiled, and TCRdb retains in-frame clones only, with some absent. Here the sample spans about 170,000 clones, about 83% being singletons. The sequence came from an adult who received the AZD1222 COVID-19 vaccine. The rearrangement links TRBV30 to TRBJ1-2; D not certain. Sequences were derived from peripheral blood, sampled 28 days after the second AZD1222 dose. The CDR3 loop reads CACPLLNYGYTF. CDR3 nucleotide sequence: TGTGCCTGCCCCCTGCTTAACTATGGCTACACCTTC.